The clone carrying this TCR beta chain was picked up one time. The data were obtained in a study of blood T cell repertoires in COVID-19. In the study overall: Samples representing acute and convalescent COVID-19 were sourced from the United States, Italy and Spain. T cells, B-cell-depleted T cells, or PBMCs provided the cDNA or gDNA that served as material.

The CDR3 extends over 16 amino acids. V was pared by 1 base and J by 1 base, with 4 bases of the junction left unmatched. Germline V CDR1 and CDR2: SGHAT, FQNNGV. In the authors' workflow: Quantification of nucleated cells was approximated via reference gene primer amplification. Assay: immunoSEQ multiplex PCR; the TCRdb copy retains only in-frame clones and omits some. V and J calls and clone size are given by that table; D and trimming were obtained from the DNA. The sample includes around 130,000 clones, more than 75% of them seen just once. J is TRBJ2-3 and V is TRBV11-2; TRBD2 aligns across 8 bases. Sequenced: peripheral blood. The receptor was isolated from a woman over 75 with acute or convalescent COVID-19. The CDR3 DNA reads TGTGCCAGCAGCTTAGGGGCCGGGGGGGGCACAGATACGCAGTATTTT. Protein: CASSLGAGGGTDTQYF.